This TCR beta chain was obtained from a study of blood T cell repertoires in COVID-19. In the study overall: There were acute and convalescent COVID-19 samples, and they came from the United States, Italy and Spain. PBMCs, B-cell-depleted T cells, or T cells were the source of the cDNA or gDNA that made up the material.

CDR1 and CDR2 (germline): MDHEN, SYDVKM. V shed 3 bases, J shed 0 bases, and the junction held 8 bases outside the gene matches. This CDR3 region has 17 residues. The authors' processing: By means of reference gene primer amplification, nucleated cell counts were estimated. The table came from immunoSEQ multiplex PCR; TCRdb's copy has only in-frame clones and leaves some out. D and trimming were read from the DNA, whereas the V and J calls and clone size are those reported in that table. Of some 65,000 clones listed, about 73% are singletons. The chain carries TRBV28 and TRBJ2-1; TRBD1 agrees at 7 bases. The sample consisted of peripheral blood. The origin of this receptor is a woman older than 75 with acute or convalescent COVID-19. The CDR3 DNA reads as TGTGCCAGCAGTTTGGACAGGATGGGGAGCTCCTACAATGAGCAGTTCTTC. It translates to CASSLDRMGSSYNEQFF. Complete variable domain (other parts from reference TRBV28 and TRBJ2-1): DVKVTQSSRYLVKRTGEKVFLECVQDMDHENMFWYRQDPGLGLRLIYFSYDVKMKEKGDIPEGYSVSREKKERFSLILESASTNQTSMYLCASSLDRMGSSYNEQFFGPGTRLTVL.